This TCR beta chain was documented in a study of identical twins. TCRdb processed the 5' RACE reads anew with MiXCR; each CDR3 protein has one entry. The data hold roughly 230,000 distinct CDR3 sequences, with about 8% observed a single time. The data were also submitted as part of a second study, on yellow fever vaccine responses in identical twins.

The sample consisted of CD8+ T cells sorted from blood. The source of this sequence is a woman younger than 30 in good health.

The CDR3 nucleotides are TGTGCCAGCAGCTCTGCGGGAGTGAGGCACGAGCAGTACTTC. Protein sequence: CASSSAGVRHEQYF. The chain is built from TRBV7-9 and TRBJ2-7; TRBD2 aligns across 7 bases. The V gene's germline CDR1 is SEHNR and CDR2 FQNEAQ (reference sequence). Trimming at V came to 4 bases and at J to 5 bases, leaving 8 bases not matched to a gene. CDR3 length: 14 residues. Full variable domain (remainder filled in from reference TRBV7-9 and TRBJ2-7): DTGVSQNPRHKITKRGQNVTFRCDPISEHNRLYWYRQTLGQGPEFLTYFQNEAQLEKSRLLSDRFSAERPKGSFSTLEIQRTEQGDSAMYLCASSSAGVRHEQYFGPGTRLTVT.